Given below is one TCR beta chain in context. The antigen is not known. Germline CDR1 is SGHDT and CDR2 is YYEEEE. The CDR3 is 14 amino acids. V was pared by 3 bases and J by 3 bases, with 3 bases of the junction left unmatched. The data were obtained in a study of identifying expanded T cells in peripheral blood. No infections or other immune events were documented during collection. Findings and limits, study-wide: Clone count variance between approximately two-week samples rose with total template count. About 1.2 clones differed between technical replicates, versus around 15 and 18 over time.

Some clones are missing from TCRdb's copy, which holds only in-frame ones; the method was immunoSEQ multiplex PCR. The data show some 96,000 clones, about 87% seen once. The source material was blood. This chain uses TRBV5-6 with TRBJ2-7; 10 nucleotides align to TRBD1. The sequence was collected from a person aged 18 to 70 in good health. The CDR3 DNA follows: TGTGCCAGCAGCTCGACAGGGGGCAGCTACGAGCAGTACTTC. Protein sequence: CASSSTGGSYEQYF.